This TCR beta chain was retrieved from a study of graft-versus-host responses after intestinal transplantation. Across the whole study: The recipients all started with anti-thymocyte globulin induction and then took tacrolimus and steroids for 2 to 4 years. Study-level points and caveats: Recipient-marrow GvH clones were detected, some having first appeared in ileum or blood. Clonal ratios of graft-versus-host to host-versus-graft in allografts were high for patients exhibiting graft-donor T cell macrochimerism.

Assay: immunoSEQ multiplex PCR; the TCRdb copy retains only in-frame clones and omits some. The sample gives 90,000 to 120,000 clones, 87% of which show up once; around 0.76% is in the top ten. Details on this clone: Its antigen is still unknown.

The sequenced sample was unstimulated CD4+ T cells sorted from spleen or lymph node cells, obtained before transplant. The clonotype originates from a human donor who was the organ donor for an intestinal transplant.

CDR3 coding DNA: TGCGCCAGCAGTGAAGGCGGGAGTCGCCACGAGCAGTACTTC. This translates into CASSEGGSRHEQYF. The J gene is TRBJ2-7, the V gene TRBV10-1; 7 bases match TRBD2. The ends lost 3 bases at V and 5 bases at J; junction bases unmatched: 7. Germline assignment: CDR1 WNHNN and CDR2 SYGVQD (reference sequence). There are 14 residues in the CDR3.